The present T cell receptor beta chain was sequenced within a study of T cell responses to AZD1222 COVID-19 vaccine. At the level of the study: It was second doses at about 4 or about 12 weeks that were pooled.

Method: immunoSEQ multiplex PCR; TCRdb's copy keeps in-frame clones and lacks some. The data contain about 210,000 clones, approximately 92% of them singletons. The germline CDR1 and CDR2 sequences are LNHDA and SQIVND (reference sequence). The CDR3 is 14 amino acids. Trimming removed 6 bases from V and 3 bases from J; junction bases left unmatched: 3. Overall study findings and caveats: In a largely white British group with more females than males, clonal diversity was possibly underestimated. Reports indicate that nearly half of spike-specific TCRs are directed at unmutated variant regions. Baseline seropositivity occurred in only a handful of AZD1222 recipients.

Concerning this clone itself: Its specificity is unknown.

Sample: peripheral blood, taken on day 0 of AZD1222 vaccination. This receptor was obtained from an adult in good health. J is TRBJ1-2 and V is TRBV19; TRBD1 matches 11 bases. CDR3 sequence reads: CASRGQGEDYGYTF. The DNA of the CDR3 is TGTGCCAGTAGGGGACAGGGGGAGGACTATGGCTACACCTTC.